One sample yielded the 5 T cell receptor beta chains listed below, sequenced in a study of low-dose radiotherapy and immunotherapy resistance in tumors. Covering alpha and beta chains, TRAV- and TRBV-specific primers were used for the first-strand cDNA. The PCR that amplified TCRs ran for 20 to 25 cycles, relying on a constant-region primer and a V-primer adapter. Using its own MiXCR run on the reads, TCRdb lists one record per CDR3 protein. This sample has about 35,000 distinct CDR3 sequences, with around 21% found just once. Regarding time point: after trial treatment. Noted treatment: LDRT plus nivolumab, ipilimumab, low-dose cyclophosphamide and aspirin (RACIN trial). Here the sequenced sample was PBMCs, taken after low-dose radiotherapy plus immunotherapy. The receptor source for this set is a female donor with ovarian cancer.

A note on this clonotype: A far larger clone is only one base removed, so a read error is likely. This chain links TRBV20-1 with TRBJ2-1, with D hard to call. Germline V gives CDR1 DFQATT, CDR2 SNEGSKA (reference sequence). The CDR3 is 11 amino acids. Trimming pared 7 bases from V and 10 bases from J, leaving 14 bases between. The CDR3 region has the DNA TGCAGTGTTCCAGGCCTCTACGAGCAGTTCTTC. Residues: CSVPGLYEQFF.

This clonotype occurred a few times. The chain recombines TRBV19 with TRBJ1-2; the match to TRBD1 covers 9 bases. Per germline, CDR1 LNHDA and CDR2 SQIVND (reference sequence). The CDR3 runs 17 residues. The junction had 16 bases not matched to a gene; V was cut back by 7 bases and J by 4 bases. This CDR3 reads CASTSRDGTGTGYGYTF. The CDR3 DNA reads TGTGCCAGTACATCGAGGGACGGGACAGGGACCGGCTATGGCTACACCTTC.

At least ten counts were recorded for this clonotype. The rearrangement joins TRBV6-5 to TRBJ1-1, with TRBD1 as a possible D gene (5 bases). Trimming pared 2 bases from V and 0 bases from J, leaving 10 bases between. The CDR3 length is 15 residues. Germline CDR1 reads MNHEY; CDR2 reads SVGAGI. The CDR3 region has the DNA TGTGCCAGCAGTTACCAGCCGGGGGTGAACACTGAAGCTTTCTTT. Translating gives CASSYQPGVNTEAFF.

In this sample, this clonotype turned up many times. This rearrangement joins TRBV6-5 to TRBJ2-5, with D possibly TRBD2 on 7 matching bases. Per the germline V gene, CDR1 is MNHEY and CDR2 is SVGAGI. The CDR3 is made up of 16 amino acids. Trimming removed 5 bases from V and 1 base from J, with 17 bases in between. CDR3 nucleotide sequence: TGTGCCAGCAGTGAAACAGGGAGGGGGGGCCAAGAGACCCAGTACTTC. It is translated as CASSETGRGGQETQYF.

In its sample, this clonotype was seen a few times. Given a far larger clone just one base away, this is likely a sequencing read error. The chain recombines TRBV9 with TRBJ2-7, with D perhaps matching TRBD2 (5 bases). The germline CDR1 and CDR2 sequences are SGDLS and YYNGEE. The CDR3 length is 14 residues. V lost 0 bases to trimming and J lost 7 bases, with 14 bases between them. CDR3 DNA: TGTGCCAGCAGCGTAGCTAGCTCCTACAATGAGCAGTACTTC. Protein sequence: CASSVASSYNEQYF.